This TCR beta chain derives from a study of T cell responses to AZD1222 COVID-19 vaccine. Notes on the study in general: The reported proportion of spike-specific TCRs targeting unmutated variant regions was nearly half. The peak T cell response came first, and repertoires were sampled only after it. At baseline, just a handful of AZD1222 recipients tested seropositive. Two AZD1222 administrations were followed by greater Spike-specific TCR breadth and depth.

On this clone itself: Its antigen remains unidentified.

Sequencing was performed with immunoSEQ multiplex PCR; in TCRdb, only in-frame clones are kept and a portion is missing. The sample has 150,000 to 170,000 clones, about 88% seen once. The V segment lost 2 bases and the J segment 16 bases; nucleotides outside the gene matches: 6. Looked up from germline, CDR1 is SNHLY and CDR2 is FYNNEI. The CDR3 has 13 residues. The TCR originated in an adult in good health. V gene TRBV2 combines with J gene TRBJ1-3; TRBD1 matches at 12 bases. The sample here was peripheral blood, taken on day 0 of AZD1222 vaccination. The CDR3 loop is CASSETRDRGLYF. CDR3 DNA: TGTGCCAGCAGTGAAACCCGGGACAGGGGGCTTTATTTT.